This is a list of T cell receptor beta chains from one sample in a study of T cells of healthy individuals. MiXCR, applied by TCRdb to the 5' RACE reads, yields one record per CDR3 protein. The data show some 69,000 distinct CDR3 sequences, about a sixth seen once. These receptors originate from a human donor in good health. The CDR3 runs from the conserved cysteine through the conserved F or W. A D gene is named only where the DNA matches it firmly. Clone size is stated in some rows and not others, as once, few, many or a class when expanded.

D,J,V,size,CDR3,DNA
TRBD1,TRBJ1-1,TRBV11-2,many,CASSPRGRLDTEAFF,TGTGCCAGCAGCCCGAGGGGGCGCCTGGACACTGAAGCTTTCTTT
-,TRBJ2-7,TRBV4-1,-,CASSQTRDRGFFEQYF,TGCGCCAGCAGCCAAACCCGGGACCGAGGGTTCTTCGAGCAGTACTTC
-,TRBJ1-1,TRBV10-1,-,CASSGGGTSEAFF,TGCGCCAGCAGTGGTGGGGGGACGTCTGAAGCTTTCTTT
TRBD2,TRBJ2-5,TRBV27,-,CASSFRGGETQYF,TGTGCCAGCAGTTTTCGGGGAGGGGAGACCCAGTACTTC
TRBD1,TRBJ2-7,TRBV6-2/TRBV6-3,few,CASRDRTYEQYF,TGTGCCAGCAGGGACAGGACCTACGAGCAGTACTTC
TRBD1,TRBJ2-7,TRBV11-3,many,CASSGGQGTEQYF,TGTGCCAGCAGCGGAGGACAGGGGACCGAGCAGTACTTC
-,TRBJ2-6,TRBV12-3/TRBV12-4,many,CASSLGRGSGANVLTF,TGTGCCAGCAGTTTAGGTCGGGGATCTGGGGCCAACGTCCTGACTTTC
-,TRBJ1-1,TRBV7-9,many,CASSGALGSSDTEAFF,TGTGCCAGCAGCGGAGCTCTGGGGTCATCGGACACTGAAGCTTTCTTT
-,TRBJ1-6,TRBV14,few,CASSLYRDSPLHF,TGTGCCAGCAGCCTGTACAGGGATTCACCCCTCCACTTT
TRBD2,TRBJ2-1,TRBV9,many,CASSVGGGGYNEQFF,TGTGCCAGCAGCGTAGGGGGCGGGGGCTACAATGAGCAGTTCTTC
TRBD1,TRBJ1-2,TRBV2,few,CAIYGQGRHYGYTF,TGTGCCATCTACGGACAGGGGAGGCACTATGGCTACACCTTC
TRBD1,TRBJ2-7,TRBV5-6,few,CASSLSTGGPYEQYF,TGTGCCAGCAGCTTAAGCACAGGGGGGCCCTACGAGCAGTACTTC
TRBD1,TRBJ2-2,TRBV4-2,few,CASSLQKGAGMNTGELFF,TGTGCCAGCAGCCTTCAAAAGGGGGCAGGGATGAACACCGGGGAGCTGTTTTTT
-,TRBJ1-1,TRBV4-1,-,CASSQTLLGSWPQAFF,TGCGCCAGCAGCCAAACGTTATTGGGGTCCTGGCCCCAAGCTTTCTTT
-,TRBJ2-1,TRBV12-3/TRBV12-4,many,CASSYANEQFF,TGTGCCAGCAGTTACGCTAATGAGCAGTTCTTC
-,TRBJ2-7,TRBV29-1,many,CSAGGNYEQYF,TGCAGCGCTGGGGGGAACTACGAGCAGTACTTC
-,TRBJ2-4,TRBV20-1,-,CSARNYLAKNIQYF,TGCAGTGCTAGAAATTACCTAGCCAAAAACATTCAGTACTTC
-,TRBJ1-1,TRBV20-1,-,CSARDLLQMNTEAFF,TGCAGTGCTAGAGATCTTTTGCAAATGAACACTGAAGCTTTCTTT
-,TRBJ2-5,TRBV5-1,few,CASSLDVLQETQYF,TGCGCCAGCAGCTTGGACGTACTACAAGAGACCCAGTACTTC
-,TRBJ2-7,TRBV6-5,few,CASTQAYEQYF,TGTGCCAGCACCCAAGCCTACGAGCAGTACTTC
-,TRBJ2-5,TRBV11-3,-,CASSNRQETQYF,TGTGCCAGCAGCAACCGACAAGAGACCCAGTACTTC
-,TRBJ2-7,TRBV6-1,-,CASSRSYEQYF,TGTGCCAGCAGCCGAAGCTACGAGCAGTACTTC
TRBD1,TRBJ1-3,TRBV20-1,-,CSARETGGWGNTIYF,TGCAGTGCTAGGGAGACAGGGGGATGGGGAAACACCATATATTTT
-,TRBJ2-1,TRBV27,medium-sized,CAARDSGSNEQFF,TGTGCCGCCCGGGACTCCGGGTCCAATGAGCAGTTCTTC
TRBD2,TRBJ2-1,TRBV11-1,few,CASSYYSGGLYNEQFF,TGTGCCAGCAGCTACTATAGCGGGGGACTCTACAATGAGCAGTTCTTC
TRBD2,TRBJ2-5,TRBV27,many,CASRRGRGGASKETQYF,TGTGCCAGCCGCCGAGGTCGCGGGGGGGCTTCAAAAGAGACCCAGTACTTC
-,TRBJ2-3,TRBV21-1,many,CASSKGPADTQYF,TGTGCCAGCAGCAAAGGACCTGCAGATACGCAGTATTTT
-,TRBJ1-5,TRBV12-3/TRBV12-4,few,CASSRDGYSNQPQHF,TGTGCCAGCAGTAGGGACGGGTATAGCAATCAGCCCCAGCATTTT
-,TRBJ2-5,TRBV4-2,-,CASSQEGRAETQYF,TGTGCCAGCAGCCAAGAGGGCAGGGCAGAGACCCAGTACTTC
TRBD2,TRBJ2-1,TRBV15,many,CATSSRLAGGSNEQFF,TGTGCCACCAGCAGCCGACTAGCGGGAGGGAGTAATGAGCAGTTCTTC
-,TRBJ2-1,TRBV4-1,many,CASSQASVGNEQFF,TGCGCCAGCAGCCAAGCTAGCGTGGGGAATGAGCAGTTCTTC
TRBD1,TRBJ2-6,TRBV4-2,few,CASSQEGGTGHVLTF,TGTGCCAGCAGCCAAGAGGGCGGGACAGGGCACGTCCTGACTTTC
-,TRBJ1-5,TRBV6-5,-,CASSRRGGQPQHF,TGTGCCAGCAGTCGTAGGGGGGGTCAGCCCCAGCATTTT
-,TRBJ2-7,TRBV29-1,many,CSGKTVYEQYF,TGCAGCGGTAAGACAGTCTACGAGCAGTACTTC
-,TRBJ1-5,TRBV28,few,CASSLSARPGNQPQHF,TGTGCCAGCAGTTTATCGGCCCGACCGGGGAATCAGCCCCAGCATTTT
TRBD1,TRBJ2-1,TRBV5-1,-,CASSPGQGISYNEQFF,TGCGCCAGCAGCCCCGGACAGGGAATCTCCTACAATGAGCAGTTCTTC
TRBD2,TRBJ2-3,TRBV7-9,many,CASSLRTSGSTDTQYF,TGTGCCAGCAGCCTACGGACTAGCGGGAGCACAGATACGCAGTATTTT
TRBD1,TRBJ1-5,TRBV28,many,CASSQTGGNNQPQHF,TGTGCCAGCAGTCAGACAGGGGGGAACAATCAGCCCCAGCATTTT
-,TRBJ2-7,TRBV6-1,-,CASSAWSGEQYF,TGTGCCAGCAGCGCCTGGAGCGGCGAGCAGTACTTC
-,TRBJ1-1,TRBV30,many,CAWIWGYTEAFF,TGTGCCTGGATATGGGGGTACACTGAAGCTTTCTTT
TRBD1,TRBJ1-2,TRBV18,-,CASSPGTDYGYTF,TGTGCCAGCTCTCCCGGGACAGACTATGGCTACACCTTC
TRBD1,TRBJ2-2,TRBV12-3/TRBV12-4,few,CASIGTGVTGELFF,TGTGCCAGCATTGGGACAGGGGTCACCGGGGAGCTGTTTTTT
-,TRBJ1-5,TRBV27,few,CASGGLGQPQHF,TGTGCCAGCGGGGGGCTCGGTCAGCCCCAGCATTTT
TRBD1,TRBJ2-2,TRBV28,many,CASSTARDSSGELFF,TGTGCCAGCAGTACAGCCCGGGACAGTAGCGGGGAGCTGTTTTTT
TRBD2,TRBJ2-5,TRBV5-6,-,CASSRSGASQETQYF,TGTGCCAGCAGCCGTAGCGGGGCCTCCCAAGAGACCCAGTACTTC
-,TRBJ1-5,TRBV30,-,CAWAGQINQPQHF,TGTGCCTGGGCCGGGCAGATCAATCAGCCCCAGCATTTT
-,TRBJ1-5,TRBV9,-,CASSVNTGKPGQPQHF,TGTGCCAGCAGCGTTAACACAGGGAAACCGGGTCAGCCCCAGCATTTT
TRBD1,TRBJ2-7,TRBV5-1,-,CASSPRQGVSYEQYF,TGCGCCAGCAGTCCCCGGCAGGGGGTATCCTACGAGCAGTACTTC
-,TRBJ2-5,TRBV28,-,CASSAPRVQETQYF,TGTGCCAGCAGTGCCCCCAGGGTCCAAGAGACCCAGTACTTC
-,TRBJ2-1,TRBV7-3,many,CASSLWAGRDNEQFF,TGTGCCAGCAGCTTATGGGCCGGCAGAGACAATGAGCAGTTCTTC
TRBD1,TRBJ2-6,TRBV6-4,few,CASSQTGGSGANVLTF,TGTGCCAGCAGTCAGACAGGGGGCTCCGGGGCCAACGTCCTGACTTTC
-,TRBJ1-5,TRBV27,many,CASRGGFGNQPQHF,TGTGCCAGCAGAGGGGGATTTGGCAATCAGCCCCAGCATTTT
-,TRBJ1-2,TRBV5-6,-,CASSFEPYGYTF,TGTGCCAGCAGCTTCGAGCCCTATGGCTACACCTTC
-,TRBJ2-3,TRBV27,-,CASNAGTSAVDTQYF,TGTGCCAGCAACGCAGGGACTTCAGCAGTAGATACGCAGTATTTT
-,TRBJ2-7,TRBV7-9,few,CASSSPPYEQYF,TGTGCCAGCAGCTCTCCCCCCTACGAGCAGTACTTC